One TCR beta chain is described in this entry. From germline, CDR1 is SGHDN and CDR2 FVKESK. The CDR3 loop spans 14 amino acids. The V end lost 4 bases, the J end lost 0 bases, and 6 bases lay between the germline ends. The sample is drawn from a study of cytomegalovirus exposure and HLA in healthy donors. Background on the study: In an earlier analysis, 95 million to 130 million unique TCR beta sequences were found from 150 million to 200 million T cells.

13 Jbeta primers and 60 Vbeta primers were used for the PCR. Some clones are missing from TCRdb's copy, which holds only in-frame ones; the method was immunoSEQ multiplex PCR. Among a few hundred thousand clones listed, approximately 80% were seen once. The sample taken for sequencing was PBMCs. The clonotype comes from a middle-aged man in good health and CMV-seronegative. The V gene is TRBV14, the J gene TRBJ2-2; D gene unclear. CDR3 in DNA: TGTGCCAGCAGCCCCAGTGCGAACACCGGGGAGCTGTTTTTT. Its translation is CASSPSANTGELFF.